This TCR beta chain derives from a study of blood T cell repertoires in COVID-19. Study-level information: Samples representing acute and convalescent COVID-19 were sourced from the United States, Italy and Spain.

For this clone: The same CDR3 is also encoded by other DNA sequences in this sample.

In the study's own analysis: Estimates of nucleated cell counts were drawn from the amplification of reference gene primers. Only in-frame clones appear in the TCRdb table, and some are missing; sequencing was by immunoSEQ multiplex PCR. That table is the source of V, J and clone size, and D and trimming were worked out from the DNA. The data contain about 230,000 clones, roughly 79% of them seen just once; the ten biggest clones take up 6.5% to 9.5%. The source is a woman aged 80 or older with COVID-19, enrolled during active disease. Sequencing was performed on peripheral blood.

The DNA for the CDR3 is TGTGCCAGCAGCTCCTCTGTTGGCGAGCAGTTCTTC. This gives the protein CASSSSVGEQFF. This rearrangement joins TRBV9 to TRBJ2-1; unclear D gene. CDR3 length: 12 amino acids. Trimming shortened V by 4 bases and J by 10 bases, and 12 bases separated the two germline ends. Looked up from germline, CDR1 is SGDLS and CDR2 is YYNGEE. The full variable domain, in which reference TRBV9 and TRBJ2-1 provide the parts outside the CDR3, is DSGVTQTPKHLITATGQRVTLRCSPRSGDLSVYWYQQSLDQGLQFLIQYYNGEERAKGNILERFSAQQFPDLHSELNLSSLELGDSALYFCASSSSVGEQFFGPGTRLTVL.